The entry below gives a single TCR beta chain sequence along with its context. The CDR3 extends over 16 amino acids. Trimming removed 0 bases from V and 8 bases from J; junction bases left unmatched: 7. Germline assignment: CDR1 MRHNA and CDR2 SNTAGT. This record belongs to a study of T cell changes during pregnancy in multiple sclerosis. Some clones are missing from TCRdb's copy, which holds only in-frame ones; the method was immunoSEQ multiplex PCR. This table holds tens of thousands of clones, just over 90% found once. The rearrangement links TRBV6-4 to TRBJ2-1, with TRBD2 matching over 10 bases. Sequenced material: peripheral blood, taken in the second trimester of pregnancy. The TCR originated in a female donor in good health, enrolled as a control in a pregnancy study. The CDR3 loop is CASSDSSAGGPDEQFF. DNA for the CDR3: TGTGCCAGCAGTGACTCATCAGCGGGAGGGCCGGATGAGCAGTTCTTC.